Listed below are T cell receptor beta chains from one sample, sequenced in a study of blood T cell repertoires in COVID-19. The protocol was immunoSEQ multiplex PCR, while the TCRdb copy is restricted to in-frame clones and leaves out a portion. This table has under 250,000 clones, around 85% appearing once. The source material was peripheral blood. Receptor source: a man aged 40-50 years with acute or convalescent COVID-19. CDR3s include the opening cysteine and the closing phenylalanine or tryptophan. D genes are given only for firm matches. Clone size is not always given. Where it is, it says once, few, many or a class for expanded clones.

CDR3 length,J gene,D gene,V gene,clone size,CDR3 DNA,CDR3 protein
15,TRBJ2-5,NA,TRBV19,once,TGTGCCAGTACCCTAGGAGGGGGGGCATGGGAGACCCAGTACTTC,CASTLGGGAWETQYF
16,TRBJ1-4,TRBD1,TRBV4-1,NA,TGCGCCAGCAGCCACCTCCGGACAGGCTTTAATGAAAAACTGTTTTTT,CASSHLRTGFNEKLFF
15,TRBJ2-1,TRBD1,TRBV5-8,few,TGTGCCAGCAAAAACAGGGGAACGTACTACAATGAGCAGTTCTTC,CASKNRGTYYNEQFF
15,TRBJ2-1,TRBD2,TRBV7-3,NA,TGTGCCAGCAGCCCGCTAGGGGGGACTAGCAATGAGCAGTTCTTC,CASSPLGGTSNEQFF
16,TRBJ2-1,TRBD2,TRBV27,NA,TGTGCCAGCAGTCTGCCCCTAGCGGGGGGCTACAATGAGCAGTTCTTC,CASSLPLAGGYNEQFF
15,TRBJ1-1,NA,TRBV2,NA,TGTGCCAGCAGCCCCGAGGCCAATGAGCGGGGGAAAGCTTTCTTT,CASSPEANERGKAFF
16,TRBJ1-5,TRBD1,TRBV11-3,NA,TGTGCCAGCAGCTTGACAGGGGGCGAGGGCAATCAGCCCCAGCATTTT,CASSLTGGEGNQPQHF
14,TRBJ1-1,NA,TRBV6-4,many,TGTGCCAGCAGTGAGGAGACAGATAACACTGAAGCTTTCTTT,CASSEETDNTEAFF
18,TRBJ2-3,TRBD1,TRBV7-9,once,TGTGCCAGCAGCCCCCCCTTGGTCTCCGGGACAGAAGAGGATACGCAGTATTTT,CASSPPLVSGTEEDTQYF
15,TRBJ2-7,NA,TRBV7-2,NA,TGTGCCAGCAGCGGTGGACTGGTAGCGGCCTACGAGCAGTACTTC,CASSGGLVAAYEQYF
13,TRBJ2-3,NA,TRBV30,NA,TGTGCCTGGGATCCATCGGGGGCAGATACGCAGTATTTT,CAWDPSGADTQYF
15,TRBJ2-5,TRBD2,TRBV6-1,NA,TGTGCCAGCAGTAAAGCGGGGGGGGACCAAGAGACCCAGTACTTC,CASSKAGGDQETQYF
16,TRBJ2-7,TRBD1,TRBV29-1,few,TGCAGCGTCGAACCCTATAAACAGGGGGTTTCCTACGAGCAGTACTTC,CSVEPYKQGVSYEQYF
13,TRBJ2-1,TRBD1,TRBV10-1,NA,TGCGCCAGCAGCTTTAACAGGGGGCATGAGCAGTTCTTC,CASSFNRGHEQFF
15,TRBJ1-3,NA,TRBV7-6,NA,TGTGCCAGCAGCCCAACGGGGGGCTCTGGAAACACCATATATTTT,CASSPTGGSGNTIYF
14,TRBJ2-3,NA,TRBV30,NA,TGTGCCTGGAATTTGGGGGGAGCCACAGATACGCAGTATTTT,CAWNLGGATDTQYF
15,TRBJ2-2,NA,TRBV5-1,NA,TGCGCCAGCAGCTTCGGGACTTCCAACACCGGGGAGCTGTTTTTT,CASSFGTSNTGELFF
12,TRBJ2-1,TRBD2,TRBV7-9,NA,TGTGCCAGCAGCCCGCTAGCGGAGGCGGAGTTCTTC,CASSPLAEAEFF
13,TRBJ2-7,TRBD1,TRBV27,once,TGTGCCAGCAGGTTCGGACAGGGTAGGGAGCAGTACTTC,CASRFGQGREQYF
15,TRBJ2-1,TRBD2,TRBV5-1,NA,TGCGCCAGCAGCTCCGACTTCGCGGGGGGGAGGGAGCAGTTCTTC,CASSSDFAGGREQFF
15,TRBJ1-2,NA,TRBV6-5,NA,TGTGCCAGCAGTAGGGAGACACATGTTAACTATGGCTACACCTTC,CASSRETHVNYGYTF
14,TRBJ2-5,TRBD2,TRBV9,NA,TGTGCCAGCAGCGCACACGGGGGGTTGGAGACCCAGTACTTC,CASSAHGGLETQYF
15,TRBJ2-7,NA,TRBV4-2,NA,TGTGCCAGCAGCCAAGTCGCGCAGGGGCCTCGGGAGCAGTACTTC,CASSQVAQGPREQYF
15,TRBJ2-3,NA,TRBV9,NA,TGTGCCAGCAGCCTAGGAGGATCTAGCACAGATACGCAGTATTTT,CASSLGGSSTDTQYF
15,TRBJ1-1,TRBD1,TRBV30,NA,TGTGCCTGGAGTGTACGGAACAGGGGAGGAACTGAAGCTTTCTTT,CAWSVRNRGGTEAFF
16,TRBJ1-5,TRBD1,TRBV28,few,TGTGCCAGCAGCAAGACAGGGTGGCCGGGCAATCAGCCCCAGCATTTT,CASSKTGWPGNQPQHF
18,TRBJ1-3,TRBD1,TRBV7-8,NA,TGTGCCAGCAGCTTAGGAGCGAGACAGGGGAGAAGGGGAAACACCATATATTTT,CASSLGARQGRRGNTIYF
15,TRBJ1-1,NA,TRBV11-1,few,TGTGCCAGCAGCCCCGGGGGGGGCTGGGACACTGAAGCTTTCTTT,CASSPGGGWDTEAFF
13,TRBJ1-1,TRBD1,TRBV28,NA,TGTGCCAGCAGTTTGGAGGGGGCTTCTGAAGCTTTCTTT,CASSLEGASEAFF
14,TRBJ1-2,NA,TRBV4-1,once,TGCGCCAGCAGCCAAGATCCGGGTGACTATGGCTACACCTTC,CASSQDPGDYGYTF
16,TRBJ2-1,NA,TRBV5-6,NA,TGTGCCAGCAGCTTGAGCCATGCTAGCGTCTACAATGAGCAGTTCTTC,CASSLSHASVYNEQFF
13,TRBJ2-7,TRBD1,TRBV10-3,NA,TGTGCCATCAGAAGACAGGGGCCGGGCGAGCAGTACTTC,CAIRRQGPGEQYF
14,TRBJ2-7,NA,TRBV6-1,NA,TGTGCCAGCACGGCCGCGGAAGAAGGCCTCGAGCAGTACTTC,CASTAAEEGLEQYF
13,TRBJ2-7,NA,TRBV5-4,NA,TGTGCCAGCAGCTTGGATCCAGGTGGCGAGCAGTACTTC,CASSLDPGGEQYF
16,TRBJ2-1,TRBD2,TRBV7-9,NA,TGTGCCAGCAGCCCCCACCCCGCGGGGGGCTACAATGAGCAGTTCTTC,CASSPHPAGGYNEQFF
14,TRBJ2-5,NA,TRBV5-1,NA,TGCGCCAGCAGCTTGGTGGGAGAAGGGGAGACCCAGTACTTC,CASSLVGEGETQYF
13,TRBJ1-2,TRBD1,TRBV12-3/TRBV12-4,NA,TGTGCCAGCAGTTTCTCTACAGGGGATGGCTACACCTTC,CASSFSTGDGYTF
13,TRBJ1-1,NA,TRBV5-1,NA,TGCGCCAGCAGCTCGACTCAGGGGAGTGAAGCTTTCTTT,CASSSTQGSEAFF
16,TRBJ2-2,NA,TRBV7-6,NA,TGTGCCAGCAGCTCTGGAAGACAGACGAACACCGGGGAGCTGTTTTTT,CASSSGRQTNTGELFF
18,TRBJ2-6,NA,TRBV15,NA,TGTGCCACCAGCAGAGGCCCGACGGGTCTGTCTGGGGCCAACGTCCTGACTTTC,CATSRGPTGLSGANVLTF
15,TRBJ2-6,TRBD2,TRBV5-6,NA,TGTGCCAGCAGCCCTCGGGGGGCTGGGGCCAACGTCCTGACTTTC,CASSPRGAGANVLTF
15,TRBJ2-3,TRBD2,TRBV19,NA,TGTGCCAGTAGTATGGGACTAGCCACCACAGATACGCAGTATTTT,CASSMGLATTDTQYF
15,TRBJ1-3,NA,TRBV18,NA,TGTGCCAGCTCACCCGGGACTTCCCGTGGAAACACCATATATTTT,CASSPGTSRGNTIYF
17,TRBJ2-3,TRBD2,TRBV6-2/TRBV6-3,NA,TGTGCCAGTAGTTACTCGCTTAGCGGGGGGCCCACAGATACGCAGTATTTT,CASSYSLSGGPTDTQYF
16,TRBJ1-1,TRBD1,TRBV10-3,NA,TGTGCCATCAGTGACAAGACTCGGGACAGAGGCACTGAAGCTTTCTTT,CAISDKTRDRGTEAFF
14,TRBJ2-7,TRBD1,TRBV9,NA,TGTGCCAGCAGCAGGGCGACAGGGGTTCTCGAGCAGTACTTC,CASSRATGVLEQYF
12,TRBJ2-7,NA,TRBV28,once,TGTGCCAGCAGCCTCGGGGGCTACGAGCAGTACTTC,CASSLGGYEQYF
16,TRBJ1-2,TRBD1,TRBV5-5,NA,TGTGCCAGCAGCTTGCTTGTCGGGACAGGGGGCTATGGCTACACCTTC,CASSLLVGTGGYGYTF